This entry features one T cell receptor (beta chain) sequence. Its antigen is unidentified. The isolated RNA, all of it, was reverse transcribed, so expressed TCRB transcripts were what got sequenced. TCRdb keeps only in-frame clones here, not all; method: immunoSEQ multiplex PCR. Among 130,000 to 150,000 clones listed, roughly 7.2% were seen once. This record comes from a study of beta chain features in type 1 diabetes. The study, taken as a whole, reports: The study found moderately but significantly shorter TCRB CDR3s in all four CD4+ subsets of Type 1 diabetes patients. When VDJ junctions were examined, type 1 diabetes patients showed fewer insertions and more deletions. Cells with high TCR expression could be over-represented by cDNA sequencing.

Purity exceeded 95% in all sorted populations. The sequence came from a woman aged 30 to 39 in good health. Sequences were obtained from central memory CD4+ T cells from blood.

The CDR3 DNA follows: TGTGCCAGCAGCTTAGAGCGGGAGAGGAATACGCAGTATTTT. Protein: CASSLERERNTQYF. The chain couples TRBV11-2 to TRBJ2-3; 7 nucleotides line up with TRBD2. There are 14 residues in the CDR3. With V trimmed by 0 bases and J by 7 bases, 4 bases remained unmatched. In germline, CDR1 is SGHAT, CDR2 FQNNGV. Complete variable domain (other parts from reference TRBV11-2 and TRBJ2-3): EAGVAQSPRYKIIEKRQSVAFWCNPISGHATLYWYQQILGQGPKLLIQFQNNGVVDDSQLPKDRFSAERLKGVDSTLKIQPAKLEDSAVYLCASSLERERNTQYFGPGTRLTVL.